The table lists the clone carrying this T cell receptor beta chain with many counts. The antigen remains unidentified. In TCRdb, the RT-PCR reads were re-called with MiXCR into one record per CDR3 protein. The sample gives approximately 570,000 distinct CDR3 sequences, under 9% of which show up once; 10% to 15% is in the top ten. The entry originates in a study of response to subunit inactivated influenza vaccine. Whole-study findings and limits: Authors suggested that a seasonal influenza vaccination recruits few new T cells each time.

The germline V gene encodes CDR1 LGHNA and CDR2 YSLEER. The length of the CDR3 is 15 residues. V lost 0 bases and J lost 2, with 9 bases in between. The chain couples TRBV4-3 to TRBJ2-3, with no clear D. This TCR came from a man aged 50 to 75 who received an inactivated influenza vaccine. The sequencing here drew on PBMCs from blood, taken less than 30 months after vaccination. DNA for the CDR3: TGCGCCAGCAGCCAAGATTTGGCTAACACAGATACGCAGTATTTT. Residues: CASSQDLANTDTQYF.